This T cell receptor beta chain came from a study of blood T cell repertoires in COVID-19. The overall study: The United States, Italy and Spain supplied acute and convalescent COVID-19 samples. T cells, B-cell-depleted T cells, or PBMCs supplied cDNA or gDNA.

Per the original methods: Reference gene primer amplification gave nucleated cell count estimates. Assay used: immunoSEQ multiplex PCR; TCRdb lists only in-frame clones, some missing. That table furnishes V, J and clone size, whereas the DNA furnished D and trimming. This sample has about 58,000 clones, with around 85% found just once. With V trimmed by 5 bases and J by 1 base, 5 bases remained unmatched. In germline, CDR1 is SGHRS, CDR2 YFSETQ. CDR3 length: 14 residues. This clonotype originated in a middle-aged man with active COVID-19. V usage is TRBV5-1 and J usage is TRBJ1-1; 7 nucleotides line up with TRBD1. Sample: peripheral blood. CDR3 in amino acids: CASRSTGENTEAFF. The CDR3 region has the DNA TGCGCCAGCAGGTCTACAGGGGAGAACACTGAAGCTTTCTTT.